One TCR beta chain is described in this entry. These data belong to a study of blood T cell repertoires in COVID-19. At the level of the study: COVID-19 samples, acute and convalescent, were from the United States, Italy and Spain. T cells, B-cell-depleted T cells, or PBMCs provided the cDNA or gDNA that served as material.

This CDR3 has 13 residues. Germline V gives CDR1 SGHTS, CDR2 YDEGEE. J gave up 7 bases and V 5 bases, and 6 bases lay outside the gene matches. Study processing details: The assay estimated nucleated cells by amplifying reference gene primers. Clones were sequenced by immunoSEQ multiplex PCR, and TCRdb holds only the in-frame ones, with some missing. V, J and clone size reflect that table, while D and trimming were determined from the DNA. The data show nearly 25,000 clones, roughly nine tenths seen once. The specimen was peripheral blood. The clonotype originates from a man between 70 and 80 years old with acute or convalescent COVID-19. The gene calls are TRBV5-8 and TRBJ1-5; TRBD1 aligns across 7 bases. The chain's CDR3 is CASSRQGWQPQHF. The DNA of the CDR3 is TGTGCCAGCAGTCGACAGGGTTGGCAGCCCCAGCATTTT.